Listed here is a single T cell receptor (beta chain). The target antigen is unknown. This specimen belongs to a study of cytomegalovirus exposure and HLA in healthy donors. PCR employed 60 Vbeta and 13 Jbeta primers. Method: immunoSEQ multiplex PCR; TCRdb's copy keeps in-frame clones and lacks some. The data contain some 130,000 clones, 70% to 80% of them singletons. Findings and limits, study-wide: Later, TCR association rates were found to vary by HLA locus, highest for DRB1 and lowest for HLA-C. Later analysis found that TCR beta chains associated with HLA were more clonally expanded than other, equally common chains.

Unmatched junction bases numbered 4, after V lost 3 bases and J lost 4 bases. The V gene's germline CDR1 is SNHLY and CDR2 FYNNEI. The CDR3 is made up of 14 amino acids. The chain recombines TRBV2 with TRBJ2-3, with TRBD2 matching 7 bases. This clonotype originated in a man aged 30-40 years in good health and CMV-seronegative. Material for sequencing was PBMCs. As DNA, the CDR3 is TGTGCCAGCAGTGATGGGAGGGACTCAGATACGCAGTATTTT. The encoded protein is CASSDGRDSDTQYF.